This is a list of T cell receptor beta chains from one sample in a study of T cell changes during pregnancy in multiple sclerosis. Produced via immunoSEQ multiplex PCR; TCRdb's table is partial and in-frame only. The sample has tens of thousands of clones; about 93% are singletons. The starting material was peripheral blood, obtained in the third trimester of pregnancy. The receptors stem from a female donor in good health, enrolled as a control in a pregnancy study. Each CDR3 is given with its conserved first and last residue. The order of the fields is V gene, clone size, D gene, J gene, CDR3 DNA, CDR3 protein. A D gene is named only where the DNA matches it firmly. The listing skips clone size in some rows; elsewhere it reads once, few, many or a size class.

>TRBV7-8|.|.|TRBJ2-5
TGTGCCGCATGCGTCGGGAGAGAGACCCAGTACTTC
CAACVGRETQYF
>TRBV7-3|.|.|TRBJ1-5
TGTGCCAGCAGCTTAGGAGGGGCCGGTCAGCCCCAGCATTTT
CASSLGGAGQPQHF
>TRBV5-1|.|TRBD2|TRBJ2-3
TGCGCCAGCAGCTTGGCCTTAACGGGGGGGCCCAGCACAGATACGCAGTATTTT
CASSLALTGGPSTDTQYF
>TRBV10-3|.|TRBD2|TRBJ2-2
TGTGCCATCAAAACTAGCGGAAACACCGGGGAGCTGTTTTTT
CAIKTSGNTGELFF
>TRBV27|.|TRBD1|TRBJ1-5
TGTGCCAGCAGTTTAAGGGGGCGAAATCAGCCCCAGCATTTT
CASSLRGRNQPQHF
>TRBV5-1|.|TRBD2|TRBJ2-6
TGCGCCAGCAGCCCTGGGAGGGACTCTGGGGCCAACGTCCTGACTTTC
CASSPGRDSGANVLTF
>TRBV11-3|once|TRBD2|TRBJ2-7
TGTGCCAGCAGCTTGGGCGGGAGTCTCAAGGAGCAGTACTTC
CASSLGGSLKEQYF
>TRBV6-5|.|.|TRBJ2-5
TGTGCCAGCAGTCAACAGAGACAAGAGACCCAGTACTTC
CASSQQRQETQYF
>TRBV7-3|.|.|TRBJ1-1
TGTGCCAGCAGCTTAAATGGACAGACTGAAGCTTTCTTT
CASSLNGQTEAFF
>TRBV7-8|.|TRBD2|TRBJ2-1
TGTGCCAGCAGCCAAACCGGATACCAGCGGGATAGGGAGCAGTTCTTC
CASSQTGYQRDREQFF
>TRBV19|.|.|TRBJ1-1
TGTGCCAGTAGTATAACTGGTTCTCTATGGAACACTGAAGCTTTCTTT
CASSITGSLWNTEAFF
>TRBV5-4|.|TRBD1|TRBJ1-1
TGTGCCAGCAGGAACCACAGGGGAGAGACTGAAGCTTTCTTT
CASRNHRGETEAFF
>TRBV11-3|.|TRBD2|TRBJ2-3
TGTGCCAGCAGCCCGTTAGCGGGCAATCCAACAGATACGCAGTATTTT
CASSPLAGNPTDTQYF
>TRBV28|.|TRBD1|TRBJ1-6
TGTGCCAGCAGTTTTAACAGGGGTAGGAATTCACCCCTCCACTTT
CASSFNRGRNSPLHF
>TRBV10-3|.|.|TRBJ2-7
TGTGCCATCAGGAAAGACAGTTACGAGCAGTACTTC
CAIRKDSYEQYF
>TRBV7-3|.|TRBD2|TRBJ2-1
TGTGCCAGCAGCTCGCGACCGACTAGCCCCAGCTCCTACAATGAGCAGTTCTTC
CASSSRPTSPSSYNEQFF
>TRBV15|.|.|TRBJ1-4
TGTGCCACCAGCAGAGTTCGGGGTGGTGAAAAACTGTTTTTT
CATSRVRGGEKLFF
>TRBV4-2|.|TRBD2|TRBJ2-3
TGTGCCAGCAGCCAAGATGGGACTAGCGGCACAGATACGCAGTATTTT
CASSQDGTSGTDTQYF
>TRBV7-8|.|.|TRBJ2-2
TGTGCCAGCAGCACCCAGGGTGAGACAGGCTTGAACACCGGGGAGCTGTTTTTT
CASSTQGETGLNTGELFF
>TRBV4-1|.|.|TRBJ2-3
TGCGCCAGCAGCCCCCCCGGGACTGCAGGTGTCGATACGCAGTATTTT
CASSPPGTAGVDTQYF
>TRBV11-2|.|.|TRBJ2-7
TGTGCCAGCAGCCGGGACTGGCTCTCCTACGAGCAGTACTTC
CASSRDWLSYEQYF